This entry lists 18 T cell receptor beta chains sequenced from one sample in a study of control samples from healthy donors and cancer patients. The data were produced by immunoSEQ multiplex PCR, yet TCRdb's version contains in-frame clones alone and is incomplete. This table holds 150,000 to 200,000 clones, 90% found once. Source material: blood. These receptors all come from a woman aged 45-65 years in good health.

The J gene is TRBJ2-5, the V gene TRBV5-1; D tentatively reads TRBD1 or TRBD2 (5 bases each). The germline V and J ends were trimmed by 0 bases and 2 bases, with 14 bases remaining between them. The germline V gene encodes CDR1 SGHRS and CDR2 YFSETQ. CDR3 length: 16 residues. CDR3 region: CASSLVGSWGQETQYF. The CDR3 bases are TGCGCCAGCAGCTTGGTGGGCAGTTGGGGGCAAGAGACCCAGTACTTC.

The chain has TRBV9 and TRBJ2-7; TRBD1 is a possible D gene (5 bases). This CDR3 has 13 residues. The V end lost 0 bases, the J end lost 3 bases, and 7 bases lay between the germline ends. CDR1 and CDR2 from the germline V gene are SGDLS and YYNGEE. CDR3 amino acids: CASSVGDSYEQYF. The CDR3 region has the DNA TGTGCCAGCAGCGTAGGTGACAGCTACGAGCAGTACTTC.

This clone appeared a single time. Other DNA sequences of this sample code for an identical CDR3. J is TRBJ2-1 and V is TRBV12-3 or TRBV12-4; D might be TRBD2 (5 bases). This CDR3 spans 13 amino acids. V lost 4 bases, J lost 2 bases, and 6 bases lay in between. Written as DNA, the CDR3 is TGTGCCAGCAGTTCCGGGGCCTACAATGAGCAGTTCTTC. This encodes CASSSGAYNEQFF.

The rearrangement uses TRBV5-1 and TRBJ2-1, with a tentative D call TRBD2 (5 bases). V was shortened by 4 bases and J by 6 bases, with 23 bases between the two germline ends. Germline-derived CDR1 and CDR2 are SGHRS and YFSETQ. The CDR3 loop spans 17 amino acids. The CDR3 DNA is TGCGCCAGCAGCCGAGGGTCCGGGGTATCGAAGGGCAATGAGCAGTTCTTC. It is translated as CASSRGSGVSKGNEQFF. Variable domain in full (rest from reference TRBV5-1 and TRBJ2-1): KAGVTQTPRYLIKTRGQQVTLSCSPISGHRSVSWYQQTPGQGLQFLFEYFSETQRNKGNFPGRFSGRQFSNSRSEMNVSTLELGDSALYLCASSRGSGVSKGNEQFFGPGTRLTVL.

The chain couples TRBV24-1 to TRBJ1-2; D may be TRBD1 (5 bases). The germline CDR1 and CDR2 sequences are KGHDR and SFDVKD. The CDR3 loop spans 12 amino acids. V was trimmed by 10 bases and J by 3 bases, leaving 11 bases between them. The DNA of the CDR3 is TGTGCCACAGCGACGGGGGACTATGGCTACACCTTC. Residues: CATATGDYGYTF.

V is TRBV10-3 and J is TRBJ2-1, with D tentatively TRBD2 (5 bases). The CDR3 is 12 amino acids. V gave up 6 bases and J gave up 7 bases, with 10 bases separating them. Germline-derived CDR1 and CDR2 are ENHRY and SYGVKD. The CDR3 loop reads CAISLAANEQFF. CDR3 in DNA: TGTGCCATCAGCCTAGCCGCGAATGAGCAGTTCTTC.

J is TRBJ1-6 and V is TRBV3-1 (or the pseudogene TRBV3-2); D gene uncertain. Germline loops: CDR1 LGHDT, CDR2 YNNKEL (reference sequence). Trimming took off 4 bases at V and 0 bases at J, with 4 bases between the two ends. The CDR3 runs to 14 residues. Here the CDR3 DNA reads TGTGCCAGCAGCCTGAGCTCCTATAATTCACCCCTCCACTTT. Translating gives CASSLSSYNSPLHF.

The chain couples TRBV5-1 to TRBJ2-1; D is undetermined. Per germline, CDR1 SGHRS and CDR2 YFSETQ. V lost 0 bases, J lost 0 bases, and 10 bases lay in between. This CDR3 contains 16 residues. CDR3 in amino acids: CASSLGPSVSYNEQFF. CDR3 nucleotides: TGCGCCAGCAGCTTGGGGCCCTCGGTCTCCTACAATGAGCAGTTCTTC.

This clone was seen once. This chain uses TRBV27 with TRBJ1-2; D is uncertain. V was pared by 2 bases and J by 1 base, with 11 bases between. The CDR3 runs to 15 residues. Germline CDR1 is MNHEY and CDR2 is SMNVEV (reference sequence). CDR3 in DNA: TGTGCCAGCAGTTTAGTCCCCAGGCTTAACTATGGCTACACCTTC. It yields the protein CASSLVPRLNYGYTF.

The chain is built from TRBV5-4 and TRBJ2-5; 8 positions match TRBD2. Germline values: CDR1 SGHNT, CDR2 YYREEE (reference sequence). V trimming: 7 bases; J trimming: 2 bases; junction bases outside the gene matches: 10. The CDR3 has 15 amino acids. DNA for the CDR3: TGTGCCAGCTCCAAACCGGGGGGGTCTCAAGAGACCCAGTACTTC. As protein: CASSKPGGSQETQYF.

This sequence joins TRBV2 and TRBJ1-1; TRBD1 might be the D (6 bases). V lost 7 bases to trimming and J lost 4 bases, with 13 bases between them. Germline CDR1 SNHLY, CDR2 FYNNEI. The CDR3 totals 13 residues. The CDR3 DNA reads TGTGCCAGCACCTCCGACAGGTCCACTGAAGCTTTCTTT. Its translation: CASTSDRSTEAFF. Full variable domain (missing parts from reference TRBV2 and TRBJ1-1): EPEVTQTPSHQVTQMGQEVILRCVPISNHLYFYWYRQILGQKVEFLVSFYNNEISEKSEIFDDQFSVERPDGSNFTLKIRSTKLEDSAMYFCASTSDRSTEAFFGQGTRLTVV.

The V call is TRBV7-2, the J call TRBJ1-5; weak D call: TRBD1 (6 bases). The CDR3 spans 16 residues. The germline V gene encodes CDR1 SGHTA and CDR2 FQGNSA. With 5 bases removed from V and 1 base from J, the gap between germline ends came to 15 bases. The CDR3 sequence is CASSRRGGVSNQPQHF. CDR3 bases: TGTGCCAGCAGCCGGAGGGGGGGGGTAAGCAATCAGCCCCAGCATTTT. The variable domain in full, completed from reference TRBV7-2 and TRBJ1-5, reads GAGVSQSPSNKVTEKGKDVELRCDPISGHTALYWYRQSLGQGLEFLIYFQGNSAPDKSGLPSDRFSAERTGGSVSTLTIQRTQQEDSAVYLCASSRRGGVSNQPQHFGDGTRLSIL.

This clone was seen a handful of times. V usage is TRBV5-1 and J usage is TRBJ2-1; 7 bases align to TRBD1. The CDR3 runs 15 residues. The germline gives CDR1 SGHRS, CDR2 YFSETQ. The J segment lost 1 base and the V segment lost 4 bases, leaving 5 bases of the junction unmatched. CDR3 sequence: CASSDGQVSYNEQFF. The CDR3 region has the DNA TGCGCCAGCAGCGATGGACAGGTTTCCTACAATGAGCAGTTCTTC.

The genes are TRBV15 and TRBJ2-7; 7 nucleotides line up with TRBD1. The length of the CDR3 is 13 residues. Germline V CDR1 and CDR2: LNHNV, YYDKDF (reference sequence). The ends lost 3 bases at V and 9 bases at J; junction bases unmatched: 8. The CDR3, as DNA: TGTGCCACCAGCAGGGGTACAGGGGCCGCGCAGTACTTC. This codes for CATSRGTGAAQYF.

This chain connects TRBV4-3 to TRBJ1-1; D ambiguous. Trimming pared 1 base from V and 0 bases from J, leaving 9 bases between. The CDR3 is made up of 15 amino acids. Looked up from germline, CDR1 is LGHNA and CDR2 is YSLEER. CDR3 nucleotides: TGCGCCAGCAGCCAAGGGCACGGAGTGAACACTGAAGCTTTCTTT. Its translation: CASSQGHGVNTEAFF.

The chain has TRBV7-3 and TRBJ2-4, with no clear D. V was cut by 5 bases and J by 3 bases, with 17 bases left in between. Germline V CDR1 and CDR2: SGHTA, FQGTGA. CDR3 length equals 16 residues. CDR3 DNA sequence: TGTGCCAGCAGCGTAGTCGAAGGACGGGTCAAAAACATTCAGTACTTC. It translates to CASSVVEGRVKNIQYF.

The J gene is TRBJ1-6, the V gene TRBV4-2; possibly TRBD1 for D (5 bases). The V and J ends lost 0 bases and 8 bases respectively, with 11 bases between them. The CDR3 has 15 amino acids. Germline loops: CDR1 LGHNA, CDR2 YNFKEQ. CDR3 sequence (DNA): TGTGCCAGCAGCCAAGATGCCCAGGGTGATTCACCCCTCCACTTT. This gives the protein CASSQDAQGDSPLHF.

The rearrangement uses TRBV24-1 and TRBJ2-4; TRBD1 or TRBD2 may be the D gene (5 bases each). CDR3 length: 15 residues. CDR1 KGHDR and CDR2 SFDVKD come from the germline V gene. The V and J ends lost 4 bases and 8 bases respectively, with 17 bases between them. The CDR3 DNA follows: TGTGCCACCAGTGAGTCGAAGGGGAGAGTGGACATTCAGTACTTC. Translated, it gives CATSESKGRVDIQYF.